This T cell receptor beta chain was captured by sequencing in a study of T cell responses to AZD1222 COVID-19 vaccine. Notes on the study in general: In a largely white British group with more females than males, clonal diversity was possibly underestimated. Spike-specific TCR breadth and depth went up after people got two AZD1222 doses. Nearly half of spike-specific TCRs reportedly go after variant regions that carry no mutations.

A word on this clone: No antigen is known for it.

Pooled in the analysis were second doses at about 4 or about 12 weeks. Measured with immunoSEQ multiplex PCR; TCRdb has only the in-frame clones, and not every one. The profile shows more than 85,000 clones, approximately 89% of them singletons. Germline V CDR1 and CDR2: LNHDA, SQIVND (reference sequence). Trimming took 8 bases from V and 2 from J; bases not matched to a gene: 9. This CDR3 is 16 amino acids long. The chain joins TRBV19 to TRBJ2-1; 10 bases line up with TRBD2. The source material was peripheral blood, sampled 28 days after the second AZD1222 dose. The sequence came from an adult who received the AZD1222 COVID-19 vaccine. The CDR3 region has the DNA TGTGCCAGTTCGGCACTAGCGGGACCAACCTACAATGAGCAGTTCTTC. Protein sequence: CASSALAGPTYNEQFF.